The clone carrying this TCR beta chain was observed many times. Its antigen remains unknown. These data are taken from a study of T cell repertoires in cytomegalovirus infection. Looking at the study overall: CMV infection plus the matching HLA type was flagged by public TCR beta signatures.

TCRdb processed the reads anew with MiXCR; each CDR3 protein has one entry. Of around 130,000 distinct CDR3 sequences in the sample, about 24% are singletons; the top ten hold 30% to 35%. Study-wide results and limits: Across the ex vivo response, the dominant clonotypes were HLA-C-restricted CMV-specific TCR beta clonotypes. The cumulative frequency of public TCR beta families identified carriers of CMV plus the relevant HLA.

Trimming stripped 2 bases from V and 2 bases from J, with 10 bases between. Germline CDR1 reads MNHEY; CDR2 reads SMNVEV (reference sequence). This CDR3 region has 15 residues. The clonotype comes from a human donor in good health (CMV status not recorded). Some clones in this sample may be carry-over from other donors' samples. The sequenced material came from PBMCs, sequenced either directly or after in vitro stimulation (not recorded which). The V and J genes are TRBV27 and TRBJ1-5; D is unresolved. Written as DNA, the CDR3 is TGTGCCAGCAGTTTAGTGCGAGCTCGCAATCAGCCCCAGCATTTT. Its protein product is CASSLVRARNQPQHF.